This T cell receptor beta chain was sequenced during a study of blood T cell repertoires in COVID-19. Assay: immunoSEQ multiplex PCR; the TCRdb copy retains only in-frame clones and omits some. The profile covers approximately 280,000 clones, with around 87% appearing a single time and about 1.5% taken by the ten largest. Germline-derived CDR1 and CDR2 are MNHEY and SVGAGI. Trimming removed 7 bases from V and 4 bases from J; junction bases left unmatched: 11. This CDR3 has 15 residues. The rearrangement joins TRBV6-5 to TRBJ1-1, with 8 positions matching TRBD1. The source of this sequence is a woman aged 18 to 35 with acute COVID-19. Sequenced: PBMCs or T cells enriched from blood (not recorded which). The CDR3 nucleotides read TGTGCCAGCACCCTCAGGGGGCACATATCCACTGAAGCTTTCTTT. Protein product: CASTLRGHISTEAFF.